Reported below is one TCR beta chain. The data stem from a study of technical replicates of blood from a few donors. Only in-frame clones appear in the TCRdb table, and some are missing; sequencing was by immunoSEQ multiplex PCR. The table has 50,000 to 70,000 clones, 65% to 90% seen once. With V trimmed by 5 bases and J by 5 bases, 2 bases remained unmatched. The CDR3 loop spans 12 amino acids. From germline, CDR1 is SSHAT and CDR2 FNYEAQ (reference sequence). The chain combines TRBV7-7 with TRBJ2-5; 7 nucleotides line up with TRBD2. The clonotype originates from a human donor in good health. Some clones in this sample may be carry-over from other donors' samples. Material for sequencing was PBMCs. The CDR3 DNA is TGTGCCAGCAGCCAGGGAGGGGAGACCCAGTACTTC. Its protein is CASSQGGETQYF.